Listed here are 27 T cell receptor beta chains from one sample, sequenced in a study of blood T cell repertoires in COVID-19. Here immunoSEQ multiplex PCR was the method, and the copy in TCRdb shows in-frame clones only, minus some. The sample yields 300,000 to 350,000 clones, 85% to 90% seen once. Sample: PBMCs or T cells enriched from blood (not recorded which). The origin of the receptors is a woman between 18 and 29 years old with acute COVID-19.

The chain carries TRBV3-1 (or the pseudogene TRBV3-2) and TRBJ1-2, with D possibly being TRBD1 (5 bases). The CDR3 totals 15 residues. The V and J ends lost 4 bases and 4 bases respectively, with 16 bases between them. Germline values: CDR1 LGHDT, CDR2 YNNKEL (reference sequence). CDR3 in amino acids: CASSPTQTAIYGYTF. The CDR3 nucleotides are TGTGCCAGCAGCCCGACCCAGACAGCTATCTATGGCTACACCTTC.

This chain links TRBV3-1 (or the pseudogene TRBV3-2) with TRBJ2-1; the match to TRBD2 covers 11 bases. This CDR3 contains 15 residues. CDR1 and CDR2 (germline): LGHDT, YNNKEL (reference sequence). Losses at the gene ends were 5 bases for V and 7 bases for J; bases not matched to a gene: 7. The DNA of the CDR3 is TGTGCCAGCAGCTGGATGTCTAGCGGGAGGAATGAGCAGTTCTTC. The encoded protein is CASSWMSSGRNEQFF.

The V and J genes are TRBV3-1 (or the pseudogene TRBV3-2) and TRBJ1-4; possibly TRBD1 for D (5 bases). The CDR3 sequence is 13 residues long. Deletions cut 1 base from V and 8 bases from J, with 8 bases between. The germline V gene encodes CDR1 LGHDT and CDR2 YNNKEL (reference sequence). The CDR3 sequence: CASSQAGEEKLFF. DNA of the CDR3: TGTGCCAGCAGCCAAGCGGGGGAGGAAAAACTGTTTTTT.

This clone was observed a few times. The rearrangement links TRBV12-5 to TRBJ2-7; tentatively, D is TRBD2 (6 bases). V was pared by 5 bases and J by 12 bases, with 14 bases between. Germline V lookup: CDR1 LGHNT, CDR2 FRNRAP. The CDR3 contains 11 residues. CDR3 region: CASGPTGERYF. DNA of the CDR3: TGTGCTAGTGGTCCTACGGGGGAGAGGTACTTC.

The chain has TRBV5-1 and TRBJ2-2; D is uncertain. The ends were cut back, 4 bases at V and 3 bases at J, with 16 bases in the middle. This CDR3 has 16 residues. Germline V CDR1 and CDR2: SGHRS, YFSETQ. The CDR3 DNA reads TGCGCCAGCAGCCTTTCTCCGGTGCGTGACACCGGGGAGCTGTTTTTT. It yields the protein CASSLSPVRDTGELFF.

CDR3 sequence reads: CATSRVASGGEQFF. CDR3 coding DNA: TGTGCCACCTCTCGGGTAGCTAGCGGAGGGGAGCAGTTCTTC. The rearrangement links TRBV6-5 to TRBJ2-1; 7 nucleotides align to TRBD2. V shed 10 bases, J shed 10 bases, and the junction held 16 bases outside the gene matches. Germline CDR1 is MNHEY and CDR2 is SVGAGI. The CDR3 extends over 14 amino acids.

The table lists this clone with a count of one. One end of the junction does not line up with germline, which may come from a read error. This sequence joins TRBV7-7 and TRBJ2-5; D might be TRBD2 (6 bases). Germline V gene data show CDR1 as SSHAT and CDR2 as FNYEAQ (reference sequence). This CDR3 is built from 15 residues. The CDR3 loop is CASSLFPGVGETQYF. CDR3 DNA: TGTGCTAGCAGCTTATTTCCGGGAGTCGGGGAGACCCAGTACTTC. Filled out from reference TRBV7-7 and TRBJ2-5, the complete variable domain reads GAGVSQSPRYKVTKRGQDVTLRCDPISSHATLYWYQQALGQGPEFLTYFNYEAQPDKSGLPSDRFSAERPEGSISTLTIQRTEQRDSAMYRCASSLFPGVGETQYFGPGTRLLVL.

V usage is TRBV15 and J usage is TRBJ1-5; TRBD1 might be the D (6 bases). The ends were cut back, 9 bases at V and 2 bases at J, with 11 bases in the middle. In germline, CDR1 is LNHNV, CDR2 YYDKDF (reference sequence). The CDR3 is made up of 13 amino acids. CDR3 nucleotides: TGTGCCACTAGGGACAACGGCAATCAGCCCCAGCATTTT. It codes for CATRDNGNQPQHF.

Points on this clone: The junction does not match germline at one end; this may be a read error. This chain connects TRBV7-9 to TRBJ2-1; unclear D gene. This CDR3 spans 11 amino acids. Germline CDR1 SEHNR, CDR2 FQNEAQ (reference sequence). For the CDR3, the DNA is TGTGCCAGTAGCTGGGCCAATGAGCAGTTCTTC. It specifies CASSWANEQFF.

In this sample, this clone turned up once. The rearrangement joins TRBV12-3 or TRBV12-4 to TRBJ1-2; D possibly corresponds to TRBD1 (6 bases). V dropped 6 bases and J dropped 8 bases, with 16 bases sitting between them. CDR3 length: 13 amino acids. The CDR3 DNA follows: TGTGCCAGCAGCTTTTTGGGGGCGAAGGGCTACACCTTC. Translation gives CASSFLGAKGYTF.

In this sample, this clone turned up once. V usage is TRBV5-8 and J usage is TRBJ1-1; D gene uncertain. The V end was cut by 9 bases, the J end by 0 bases, with 12 bases between. CDR3 length equals 13 residues. In germline, CDR1 is SGHTS, CDR2 YDEGEE. CDR3 residues: CATPNFLNTEAFF. CDR3 sequence (DNA): TGTGCCACCCCGAACTTTTTGAACACTGAAGCTTTCTTT. Full variable domain (missing parts from reference TRBV5-8 and TRBJ1-1): EAGVTQSPTHLIKTRGQQATLRCSPISGHTSVYWYQQALGLGLQFLLWYDEGEERNRGNFPPRFSGRQFPNYSSELNVNALELEDSALYLCATPNFLNTEAFFGQGTRLTVV.

The V call is TRBV12-3 or TRBV12-4, the J call TRBJ1-1; 8 bases are shared with TRBD1. V shed 8 bases, J shed 3 bases, and the junction held 5 bases outside the gene matches. The CDR3 spans 13 residues. The chain's CDR3 is CASAGQEDTEAFF. CDR3 nucleotide sequence: TGTGCCAGCGCGGGACAGGAAGACACTGAAGCTTTCTTT.

On this clone: An end of the junction does not agree with germline; a read error may underlie this. This rearrangement joins TRBV11-2 to TRBJ1-1; the match to TRBD1 covers 8 bases. This CDR3 has 15 residues. The germline gives CDR1 SGHAT, CDR2 FQNNGV. CDR3 bases: TGTGCCAGCAGCGTAGACAGGGGTTCAGGCACTGAAGCTTTCTTT. Protein: CASSVDRGSGTEAFF.

The gene calls are TRBV28 and TRBJ2-2, with 9 bases aligning to TRBD2. The CDR3 extends over 14 amino acids. Trimming at V came to 10 bases and at J to 2 bases, leaving 5 bases not matched to a gene. Germline CDR1 is MDHEN and CDR2 is SYDVKM. The CDR3 DNA reads as TGTGCCACCCGACTAGCGGAAAACACCGGGGAGCTGTTTTTT. Its translation: CATRLAENTGELFF. Filled out from reference TRBV28 and TRBJ2-2, the complete variable domain reads DVKVTQSSRYLVKRTGEKVFLECVQDMDHENMFWYRQDPGLGLRLIYFSYDVKMKEKGDIPEGYSVSREKKERFSLILESASTNQTSMYLCATRLAENTGELFFGEGSRLTVL.

As regards this clone: This specimen includes other DNA sequences encoding the same CDR3. The CDR3 sequence: CASSPTGAGNTIYF. The CDR3 DNA reads TGTGCCAGCAGTCCTACAGGGGCTGGAAACACCATATATTTT. The chain links TRBV6-5 to TRBJ1-3, with 7 nucleotides matching TRBD1. This CDR3 is 14 amino acids long. The V gene's germline CDR1 is MNHEY and CDR2 SVGAGI. Germline trimming cut 5 bases from V and 2 bases from J; bases unmatched to any gene: 3.

V usage is TRBV5-1 and J usage is TRBJ1-2; maybe TRBD1 (5 bases). The V end lost 4 bases, the J end lost 6 bases, and 16 bases lay between the germline ends. The germline CDR1 and CDR2 sequences are SGHRS and YFSETQ. CDR3 length: 14 residues. In DNA form, the CDR3 reads TGCGCCAGCAGCCACAAGACAGAGATAGATGGCTACACCTTC. Its translation: CASSHKTEIDGYTF.

The J gene is TRBJ2-7, the V gene TRBV29-1, with TRBD1 as a possible D gene (5 bases). CDR1 and CDR2 (germline): SQVTM, ANQGSEA. The V and J ends lost 6 bases and 2 bases respectively, with 8 bases between them. The CDR3 totals 11 residues. This CDR3 is CSVQGAYEQYF. In DNA, the CDR3 is TGCAGCGTCCAAGGGGCCTACGAGCAGTACTTC.

The chain joins TRBV28 to TRBJ1-2; TRBD1 is a possible D gene (5 bases). Between the trimmed V and J ends, which lost 5 bases and 6 bases, there was a span of 16 bases. From germline, CDR1 is MDHEN and CDR2 SYDVKM. The CDR3 sequence is 14 residues long. CDR3 sequence reads: CASSPGDVLDGYTF. CDR3 bases: TGTGCCAGCAGTCCGGGGGATGTGCTGGATGGCTACACCTTC.

The V call is TRBV6-1, the J call TRBJ2-4; 9 nucleotides match TRBD2. CDR1 is MNHNS and CDR2 is SASEGT in the germline V gene. The CDR3 has 14 amino acids. The V gene end was trimmed by 3 bases and the J gene end by 4 bases; junction bases not matched to a gene: 1. In DNA, the CDR3 is TGTGCCAGCAGTGAGCGGGGGGGAAAAAACATTCAGTACTTC. Translating it yields CASSERGGKNIQYF.

This clone was observed once. J is TRBJ1-6 and V is TRBV30, with 7 positions matching TRBD1. The V gene's germline CDR1 is GTSNPN and CDR2 SVGIG (reference sequence). The CDR3 is made up of 14 amino acids. Trimming removed 8 bases from V and 7 bases from J; junction bases left unmatched: 11. The DNA for the CDR3 is TGTGCCGGGGAGGAGGGGGCGGGAAATTCACCCCTCCACTTT. Its translation is CAGEEGAGNSPLHF.

This clone appeared once. The rearrangement links TRBV27 to TRBJ2-1; 7 nucleotides agree with TRBD1. With 5 bases clipped from V and 5 bases from J, the junction kept 6 bases outside the gene matches. Per germline, CDR1 MNHEY and CDR2 SMNVEV (reference sequence). The CDR3 runs to 14 residues. CDR3 coding DNA: TGTGCCAGCAGTCGACAGGGCACGGACAATGAGCAGTTCTTC. It codes for CASSRQGTDNEQFF.

V and J are TRBV29-1 and TRBJ2-2; tentatively, D is TRBD1 (7 bases). CDR3 size: 13 residues. CDR1 and CDR2 (germline): SQVTM, ANQGSEA. Between the trimmed V and J ends, which lost 4 bases and 3 bases, there was a span of 9 bases. The CDR3 sequence is CSVVRGDTGELFF. CDR3 sequence (DNA): TGCAGCGTTGTCAGGGGGGACACCGGGGAGCTGTTTTTT.

V and J are TRBV29-1 and TRBJ2-1; perhaps TRBD2 as D (6 bases). The CDR3 is 12 residues long. Germline V gene data show CDR1 as SQVTM and CDR2 as ANQGSEA. V was pared by 7 bases and J by 5 bases, with 12 bases between. The DNA for the CDR3 is TGCAGCGCCGAGCAGCGGGACAATGAGCAGTTCTTC. This gives the protein CSAEQRDNEQFF.

The chain carries TRBV5-1 and TRBJ1-2, with D perhaps matching TRBD1 (5 bases). Trimming removed 4 bases at V and 2 bases at J, with 9 bases between. The CDR3 runs to 13 residues. The germline CDR1 and CDR2 sequences are SGHRS and YFSETQ. Written as DNA, the CDR3 is TGCGCCAGCAGCGCCGACAGAAACTATGGCTACACCTTC. This codes for CASSADRNYGYTF.

Comments on this clone: Other nucleotide sequences in the sample specify the same CDR3. V usage is TRBV10-3 and J usage is TRBJ2-1; 12 bases agree with TRBD2. In germline, CDR1 is ENHRY, CDR2 SYGVKD. V was pared by 4 bases and J by 5 bases, with 0 bases of the junction left unmatched. The length of the CDR3 is 14 residues. The CDR3 coding sequence is TGTGCCATCAGTGGACTAGCGGGAGACAATGAGCAGTTCTTC. The encoded protein is CAISGLAGDNEQFF.

The CDR3 DNA is TGTGCCAGTAGTACACCCTTGTCCGGGAGCACCTACGAGCAGTACTTC. Translating it yields CASSTPLSGSTYEQYF. This sequence joins TRBV19 and TRBJ2-7, with D tentatively TRBD2 (6 bases). Germline CDR1 LNHDA, CDR2 SQIVND (reference sequence). This CDR3 has 16 residues. V dropped 4 bases and J dropped 2 bases, with 18 bases sitting between them.

V gene TRBV18 combines with J gene TRBJ1-1; 9 bases align to TRBD1. The CDR3 is 14 amino acids. Germline values: CDR1 KGHSH, CDR2 LQKENI. V lost 3 bases, J lost 1 base, and 0 bases stayed unmatched. The CDR3 nucleotides read TGTGCCAGCTCACCGACAGGGGGGAACACTGAAGCTTTCTTT. Translated: CASSPTGGNTEAFF.